This TCR beta chain stems from a study of shared clonotypes between healthy human individuals. The length of the CDR3 is 14 residues. CDR1 and CDR2 from the germline V gene are MNHNY and SVGAGI (reference sequence). The ends were cut back, 0 bases at V and 4 bases at J, with 9 bases in the middle. As regards this clone: Its antigen is as yet unknown.

Repertoires were generated with immunoSEQ multiplex PCR, while TCRdb's copy carries only in-frame clones and drops some. The data hold under 2,500,000 clones, with approximately 96% observed a single time. General observations from the study: About 5% of naive CD4 clonotypes were shared across four donors. The genetic and exposure-history diversity represented was limited by few donors.

Into CD45RA+ naive and CD45RA-negative memory subsets, the CD4+ cells were split. The chain combines TRBV6-6 with TRBJ1-2, with no clear D. The specimen was naive CD4+ T cells sorted from blood. As for subset: CD45RA+ positively selected. This TCR was recovered from a young man in good health. The CDR3 DNA is TGTGCCAGCAGTTACTCGGGCGGACGCTATGGCTACACCTTC. This translates into CASSYSGGRYGYTF.